This T cell receptor beta chain stems from a study of T cell responses to AZD1222 COVID-19 vaccine. Study results and caveats: Repertoires in all cases were sampled only once the peak T cell response had passed.

Sequenced by immunoSEQ multiplex PCR; TCRdb stores in-frame clones only, minus some. The sample lists more than 100,000 clones; 88% were seen once. This clone has just a few counts. The antigen is undetermined. CDR3 size: 17 residues. CDR1 LNHDA and CDR2 SQIVND come from the germline V gene (reference sequence). Trimming removed 7 bases from V and 3 bases from J, with 22 bases in between. This sequence joins TRBV19 and TRBJ1-5, with D maybe TRBD1 (6 bases). Material: peripheral blood, obtained on day 0 of AZD1222 vaccination. The TCR sequence derives from an adult in good health. The CDR3 loop is CASNSLSWDKPNQPQHF. In DNA, the CDR3 is TGTGCCAGTAACTCTCTTTCGTGGGACAAGCCCAATCAGCCCCAGCATTTT.